The TCR beta chain described here comes from a study of T-cell reconstitution after alpha-beta-depleted transplantation in children. General study findings and limits: From surviving recipient T cells and thymic progenitors came the high day-60 TCRbeta diversity observed in some patients. Several hundred rapidly expanded clones from non-depleted graft cells reportedly supplied alpha-beta T cells about two months post-transplant.

Molecular barcoding with unique molecular identifiers was used for the TCRbeta library. TCRdb recomputed calls from the PCR reads with MiXCR, one row per CDR3 protein. Found here are 750,000 to 950,000 distinct CDR3 sequences, under 20% of them singletons; the top ten hold around 5.3%. This CDR3 comprises 14 residues. Trimming took 3 bases from V and 5 from J, leaving 14 bases between them. CDR1 and CDR2 from the germline V gene are SGHKS and YYEKEE (reference sequence). Note on this clonotype: Its target is not known.

This material consisted of PBMCs, mostly from graft donor cells, taken 360 days after TCRalphabeta/CD19-depleted stem cell transplant. J is TRBJ2-5 and V is TRBV5-5, with D perhaps TRBD1 or TRBD2 (5 bases each). The clonotype originates from a male patient younger than 18 who had a stem cell transplant for acute lymphoblastic leukemia, so the T cells may come from the graft donor. The DNA for the CDR3 is TGTGCCAGCAGCTACGGGACGTTAAAGGAGACCCAGTACTTC. This translates into CASSYGTLKETQYF.